This entry features one T cell receptor beta chain sequence. These data come from a study of blood T cells in healthy people across ages. The CDR3 sequence is 14 residues long. The V end was cut by 2 bases, the J end by 7 bases, with 9 bases between. The V gene's germline CDR1 is MNHEY and CDR2 SVGAGI. Primed by a sample-barcoded 5' primer and a J-beta primer mix, a second PCR proceeded for about 7 to 11 cycles. Each CDR3 protein gets one entry after TCRdb re-called the 5' RACE reads with MiXCR. The sample includes hundreds of thousands of distinct CDR3 sequences, roughly 26% of them seen just once. This clonotype originated in a woman aged 65 to 85 in good health. Input material: blood. The J gene is TRBJ1-6, the V gene TRBV6-5; D remains unclear. CDR3 in DNA: TGTGCCAGCAGTTACGTGGAGAAGAATTCACCCCTCCACTTT. Translation: CASSYVEKNSPLHF.